These 2 T cell receptor beta chains originate from one sample sequenced in a study of long-term antiretroviral therapy in people with HIV. The authors ran the immunoSEQ assay, v3.0, at survey level. Clones were read by immunoSEQ multiplex PCR, and TCRdb kept only the in-frame ones, dropping some. The repertoire holds about 22,000 clones, with about 80% as singletons. The material sequenced was unsorted PBMCs, taken 4.1 years after starting antiretroviral therapy. The receptors derive from a woman aged 40 to 50 with HIV.

The chain combines TRBV5-4 with TRBJ1-2, with a weak D call TRBD1 (6 bases). CDR3 length: 15 amino acids. Germline CDR1 and CDR2: SGHNT and YYREEE (reference sequence). With 3 bases removed from V and 4 bases from J, the gap between germline ends came to 16 bases. CDR3 sequence reads: CASSSSGGLVYGYTF. The CDR3 bases are TGTGCCAGCAGCTCTAGCGGGGGGCTGGTCTATGGCTACACCTTC.

The rearrangement links TRBV9 to TRBJ1-3; TRBD1 is a possible D gene (5 bases). Trimming took 4 bases from V and 3 from J, leaving 14 bases between them. The germline gives CDR1 SGDLS, CDR2 YYNGEE. The CDR3 runs to 15 residues. The CDR3 reads CASSPGRGFGNTIYF. The CDR3 bases are TGTGCCAGCAGCCCCGGGAGGGGCTTTGGAAACACCATATATTTT.